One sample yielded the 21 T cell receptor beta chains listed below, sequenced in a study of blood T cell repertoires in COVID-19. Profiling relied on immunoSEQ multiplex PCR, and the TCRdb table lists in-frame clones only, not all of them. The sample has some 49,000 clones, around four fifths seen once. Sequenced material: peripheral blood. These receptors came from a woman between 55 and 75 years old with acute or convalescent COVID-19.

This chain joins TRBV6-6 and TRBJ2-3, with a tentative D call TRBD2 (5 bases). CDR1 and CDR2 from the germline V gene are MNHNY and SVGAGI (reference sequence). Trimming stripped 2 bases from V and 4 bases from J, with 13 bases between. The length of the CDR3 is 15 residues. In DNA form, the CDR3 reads TGTGCCAGCAGTTACCGGGGATCACTCGCAGATACGCAGTATTTT. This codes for CASSYRGSLADTQYF.

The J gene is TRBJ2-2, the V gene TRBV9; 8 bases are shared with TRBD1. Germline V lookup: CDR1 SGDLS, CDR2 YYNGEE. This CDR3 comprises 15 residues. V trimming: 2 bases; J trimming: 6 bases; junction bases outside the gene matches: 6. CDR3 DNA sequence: TGTGCCAGCAGCGTCCGACAGGGGAATGCCGGGGAGCTGTTTTTT. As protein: CASSVRQGNAGELFF.

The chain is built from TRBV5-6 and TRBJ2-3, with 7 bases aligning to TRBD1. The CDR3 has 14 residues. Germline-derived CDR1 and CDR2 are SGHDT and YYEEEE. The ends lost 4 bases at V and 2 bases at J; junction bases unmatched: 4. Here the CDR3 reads CASSPGQTTDTQYF. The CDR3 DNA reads TGTGCCAGCAGCCCGGGACAGACCACAGATACGCAGTATTTT.

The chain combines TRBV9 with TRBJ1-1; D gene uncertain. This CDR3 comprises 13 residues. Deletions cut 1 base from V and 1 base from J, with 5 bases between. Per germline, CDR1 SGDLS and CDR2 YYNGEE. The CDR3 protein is CASSVSRNTEAFF. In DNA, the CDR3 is TGTGCCAGCAGCGTATCCAGGAACACTGAAGCTTTCTTT.

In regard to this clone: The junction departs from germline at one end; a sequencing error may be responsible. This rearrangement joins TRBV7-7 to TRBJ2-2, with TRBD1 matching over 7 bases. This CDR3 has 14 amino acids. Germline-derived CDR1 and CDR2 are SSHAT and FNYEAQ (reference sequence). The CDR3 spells CASSPDRNTGELFF. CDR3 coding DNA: TGTGCTAGCAGCCCGGACAGGAATACCGGGGAGCTGTTTTTT.

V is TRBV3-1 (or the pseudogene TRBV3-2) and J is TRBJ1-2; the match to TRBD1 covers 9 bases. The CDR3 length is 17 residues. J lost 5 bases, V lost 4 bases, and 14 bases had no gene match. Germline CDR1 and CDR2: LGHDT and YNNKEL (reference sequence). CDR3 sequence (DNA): TGTGCCAGCAGCCGCGGACAGCCGGGACAGGGACAATATGGCTACACCTTC. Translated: CASSRGQPGQGQYGYTF.

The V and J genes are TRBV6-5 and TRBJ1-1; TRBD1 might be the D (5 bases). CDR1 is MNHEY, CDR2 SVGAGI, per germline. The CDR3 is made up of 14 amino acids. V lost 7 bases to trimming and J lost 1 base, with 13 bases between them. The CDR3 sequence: CASKGGGSNTEAFF. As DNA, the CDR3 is TGTGCCAGCAAAGGCGGGGGATCGAACACTGAAGCTTTCTTT.

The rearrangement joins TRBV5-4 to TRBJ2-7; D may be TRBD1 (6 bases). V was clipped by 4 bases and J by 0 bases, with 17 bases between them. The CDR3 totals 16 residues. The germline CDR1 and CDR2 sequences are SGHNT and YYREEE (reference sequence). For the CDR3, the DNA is TGTGCCAGCAGCCGGTTTACCGGGACACCCTCCTACGAGCAGTACTTC. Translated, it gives CASSRFTGTPSYEQYF. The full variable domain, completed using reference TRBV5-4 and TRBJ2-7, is ETGVTQSPTHLIKTRGQQVTLRCSSQSGHNTVSWYQQALGQGPQFIFQYYREEENGRGNFPPRFSGLQFPNYSSELNVNALELDDSALYLCASSRFTGTPSYEQYFGPGTRLTVT.

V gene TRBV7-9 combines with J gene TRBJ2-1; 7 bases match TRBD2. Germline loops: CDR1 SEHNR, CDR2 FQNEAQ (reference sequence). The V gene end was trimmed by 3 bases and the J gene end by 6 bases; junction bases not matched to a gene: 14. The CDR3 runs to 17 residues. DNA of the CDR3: TGTGCCAGCAGCTTTAAGCGGCCTTTGCGGGGGACCAATGAGCAGTTCTTC. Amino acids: CASSFKRPLRGTNEQFF.

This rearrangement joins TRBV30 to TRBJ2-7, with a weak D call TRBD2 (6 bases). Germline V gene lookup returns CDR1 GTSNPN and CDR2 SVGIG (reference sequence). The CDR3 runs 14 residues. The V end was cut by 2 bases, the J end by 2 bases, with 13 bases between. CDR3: CAWSRLGLPYEQYF. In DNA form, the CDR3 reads TGTGCCTGGAGTAGATTGGGACTTCCCTACGAGCAGTACTTC.

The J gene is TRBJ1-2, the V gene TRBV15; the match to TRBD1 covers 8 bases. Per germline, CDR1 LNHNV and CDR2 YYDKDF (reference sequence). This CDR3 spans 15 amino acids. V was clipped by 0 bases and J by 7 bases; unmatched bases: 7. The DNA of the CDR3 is TGTGCCACCAGCAGAGATAGGCACAGGGGGGGTGGCTACACCTTC. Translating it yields CATSRDRHRGGGYTF. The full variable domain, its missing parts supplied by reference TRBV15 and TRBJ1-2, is DAMVIQNPRYQVTQFGKPVTLSCSQTLNHNVMYWYQQKSSQAPKLLFHYYDKDFNNEADTPDNFQSRRPNTSFCFLDIRSPGLGDTAMYLCATSRDRHRGGGYTFGSGTRLTVV.

The CDR3 DNA sequence: TGCGCCAGCAGTCGGGGGGACTCTGCAGGGACAGATACGCAGTATTTT. It yields the protein CASSRGDSAGTDTQYF. This chain links TRBV5-1 with TRBJ2-3; 7 nucleotides agree with TRBD2. Germline V gene lookup returns CDR1 SGHRS and CDR2 YFSETQ. This CDR3 has 16 residues. After removal of 5 bases from V and 3 bases from J, the junction contained 12 bases not matched to a gene.

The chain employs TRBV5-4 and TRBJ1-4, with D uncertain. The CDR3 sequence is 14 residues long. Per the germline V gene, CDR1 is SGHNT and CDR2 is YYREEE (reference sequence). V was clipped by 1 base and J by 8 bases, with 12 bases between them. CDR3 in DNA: TGTGCCAGCAGCTTGAATCTCGTAGAGGAAAAACTGTTTTTT. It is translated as CASSLNLVEEKLFF.

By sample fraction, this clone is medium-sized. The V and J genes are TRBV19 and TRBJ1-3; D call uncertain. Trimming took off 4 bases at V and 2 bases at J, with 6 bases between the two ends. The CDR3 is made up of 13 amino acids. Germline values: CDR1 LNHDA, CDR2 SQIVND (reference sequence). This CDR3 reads CASSSATGNTIYF. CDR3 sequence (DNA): TGTGCCAGTAGTAGTGCGACTGGAAACACCATATATTTT.

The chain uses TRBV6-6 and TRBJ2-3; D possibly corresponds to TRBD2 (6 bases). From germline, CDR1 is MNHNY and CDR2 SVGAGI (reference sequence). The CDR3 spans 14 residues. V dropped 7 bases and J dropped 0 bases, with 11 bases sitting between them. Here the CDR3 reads CASTASVSTDTQYF. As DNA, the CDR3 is TGTGCCAGCACCGCTAGCGTTAGCACAGATACGCAGTATTTT.

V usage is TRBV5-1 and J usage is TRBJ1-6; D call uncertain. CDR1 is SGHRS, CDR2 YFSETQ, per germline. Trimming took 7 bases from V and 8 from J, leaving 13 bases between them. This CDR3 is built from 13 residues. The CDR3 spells CASRERPDSPLHF. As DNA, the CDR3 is TGCGCCAGCCGGGAAAGGCCGGATTCACCCCTCCACTTT.

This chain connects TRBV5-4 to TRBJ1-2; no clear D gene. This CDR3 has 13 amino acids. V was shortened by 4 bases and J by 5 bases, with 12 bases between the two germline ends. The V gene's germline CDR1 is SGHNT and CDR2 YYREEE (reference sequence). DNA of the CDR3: TGTGCCAGCAGCCGAACAGATGTTTATGGCTACACCTTC. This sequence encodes CASSRTDVYGYTF. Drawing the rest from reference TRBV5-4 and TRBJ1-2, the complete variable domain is ETGVTQSPTHLIKTRGQQVTLRCSSQSGHNTVSWYQQALGQGPQFIFQYYREEENGRGNFPPRFSGLQFPNYSSELNVNALELDDSALYLCASSRTDVYGYTFGSGTRLTVV.

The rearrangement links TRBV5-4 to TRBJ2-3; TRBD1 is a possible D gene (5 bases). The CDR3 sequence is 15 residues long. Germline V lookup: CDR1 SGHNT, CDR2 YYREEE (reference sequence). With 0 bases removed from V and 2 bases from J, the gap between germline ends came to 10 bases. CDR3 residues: CASSLEQADTDTQYF. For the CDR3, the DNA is TGTGCCAGCAGCTTGGAACAGGCTGACACAGATACGCAGTATTTT.

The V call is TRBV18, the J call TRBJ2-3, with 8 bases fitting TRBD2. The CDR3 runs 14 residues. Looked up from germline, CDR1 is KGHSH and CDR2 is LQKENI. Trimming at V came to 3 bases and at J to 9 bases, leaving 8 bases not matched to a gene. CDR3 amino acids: CASSPESGSVTQYF. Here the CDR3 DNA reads TGTGCCAGCTCACCTGAGAGCGGGAGTGTGACGCAGTATTTT.

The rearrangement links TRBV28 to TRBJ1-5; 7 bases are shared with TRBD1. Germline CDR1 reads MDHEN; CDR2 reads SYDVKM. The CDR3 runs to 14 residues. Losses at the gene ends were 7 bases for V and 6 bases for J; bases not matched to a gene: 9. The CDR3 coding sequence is TGTGCCAGCAAGGGGAGTACAGGGGCTCAGCCCCAGCATTTT. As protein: CASKGSTGAQPQHF. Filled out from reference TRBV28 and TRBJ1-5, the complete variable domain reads DVKVTQSSRYLVKRTGEKVFLECVQDMDHENMFWYRQDPGLGLRLIYFSYDVKMKEKGDIPEGYSVSREKKERFSLILESASTNQTSMYLCASKGSTGAQPQHFGDGTRLSIL.

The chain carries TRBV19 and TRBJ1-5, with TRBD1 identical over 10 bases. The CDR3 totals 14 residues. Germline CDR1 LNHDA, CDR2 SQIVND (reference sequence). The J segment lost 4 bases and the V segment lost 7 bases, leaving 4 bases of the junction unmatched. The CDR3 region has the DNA TGTGCCAGTACGGGACAGGGGTTTAATCAGCCCCAGCATTTT. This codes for CASTGQGFNQPQHF.